The 14 T cell receptor beta chains listed next were all sequenced from one sample in a study of glioma-infiltrating T cells. Using RNA template, CDR3s of TCR alpha and beta were amplified with iRepertoire arm-PCR. Each CDR3 protein is one row after TCRdb ran MiXCR on the multiplex PCR reads. In the table there are 150,000 to 200,000 distinct CDR3 sequences, approximately 40% of which are singletons. Sequenced sample: glioma tissue, nonneoplastic brain tissue, or PBMCs (not recorded which). The origin of the receptors is a human donor with low-grade glioma or glioblastoma, undergoing nonglioma brain surgery, or in good health (not recorded which).

This clonotype was observed many times. The rearrangement uses TRBV6-1 and TRBJ2-1; possibly TRBD1 or TRBD2 for D (5 bases each). Germline CDR1 and CDR2: MNHNS and SASEGT. Trimming removed 6 bases at V and 5 bases at J, with 11 bases between. The CDR3 is 13 residues long. As DNA, the CDR3 is TGTGCCAGCAGGTCCCGGGGCGACAATGAGCAGTTCTTC. It translates to CASRSRGDNEQFF.

This clonotype has ten or more counts. The chain recombines TRBV6-1 with TRBJ1-5; D unresolved. CDR3 length: 13 amino acids. Germline V lookup: CDR1 MNHNS, CDR2 SASEGT. With 3 bases removed from V and 6 bases from J, the gap between germline ends came to 9 bases. CDR3 region: CASSEEWLQPQHF. The CDR3, as DNA: TGTGCCAGCAGTGAGGAGTGGCTTCAGCCCCAGCATTTT.

The V call is TRBV6-2 or TRBV6-3, the J call TRBJ2-1, with 12 bases that match TRBD2. J gave up 8 bases and V 0 bases, and 8 bases lay outside the gene matches. The length of the CDR3 is 17 residues. Germline CDR1 MNHEY, CDR2 SVGEGT. The CDR3 coding sequence is TGTGCCAGCAGTTACTCGAATCGTCTAGCGGGAGGGGATGAGCAGTTCTTC. This translates into CASSYSNRLAGGDEQFF.

As concerns this clonotype: This may be a read error, as it is one base from a much larger clone. This chain connects TRBV2 to TRBJ2-5; 7 bases fit TRBD2. V dropped 6 bases and J dropped 5; count of bases not matched to a gene: 12. The germline V gene encodes CDR1 SNHLY and CDR2 FYNNEI. The CDR3 is 15 residues long. The CDR3 spells CASSLTSWRHETQYF. CDR3 sequence (DNA): TGTGCCAGCAGCTTGACTAGCTGGAGGCACGAGACCCAGTACTTC.

The rearrangement uses TRBV18 and TRBJ2-1, with a tentative D call TRBD1 (6 bases). The CDR3 is 18 residues long. The germline CDR1 and CDR2 sequences are KGHSH and LQKENI. The ends were cut back, 1 base at V and 0 bases at J, with 16 bases in the middle. The CDR3 sequence is CASSPLKTGHRSYNEQFF. The CDR3 bases are TGTGCCAGCTCACCACTAAAAACGGGACATCGCTCCTACAATGAGCAGTTCTTC.

This clonotype came up many times. The J gene is TRBJ1-2, the V gene TRBV5-5, with D perhaps TRBD1 (5 bases). The V gene lost 3 bases and the J gene lost 6 bases, with 12 bases spanning the gap. The CDR3 sequence is 13 residues long. Germline CDR1 SGHKS, CDR2 YYEKEE (reference sequence). The CDR3 DNA sequence: TGTGCCAGCAGCTGGGGCGTTTGGGATGGCTACACCTTC. Translation: CASSWGVWDGYTF.

Many counts were recorded for this clonotype. V gene TRBV4-1 combines with J gene TRBJ2-3, with D perhaps matching TRBD2 (6 bases). Germline lookup yields CDR1 MGHRA and CDR2 YSYEKL. This CDR3 has 15 residues. The germline V and J ends were trimmed by 4 bases and 2 bases, with 13 bases remaining between them. CDR3 loop: CASSRHSGPTDTQYF. As DNA, the CDR3 is TGCGCCAGCAGCCGCCATAGCGGCCCCACAGATACGCAGTATTTT.

Comments on this clonotype: A much bigger clone sits one base away, suggesting this may be a read error. The chain employs TRBV28 and TRBJ2-5; D tentatively fits TRBD1 or TRBD2 (5 bases each). The CDR3 loop spans 14 amino acids. Germline V gene sequence: CDR1 MDHEN, CDR2 SYDVKM. CDR3 DNA sequence: TGTGCCAGCAGCCCTACCTACCGAGGGGAGACCGAGTACTTT. This sequence encodes CASSPTYRGETEYF.

Ten or more counts support this clonotype. The chain recombines TRBV6-1 with TRBJ2-3; D is possibly TRBD1 (6 bases). The CDR3 is made up of 15 amino acids. Germline assignment: CDR1 MNHNS and CDR2 SASEGT. The V end lost 6 bases, the J end lost 3 bases, and 16 bases lay between the germline ends. CDR3 protein: CASRPRTVGTDTQYF. The CDR3 DNA reads as TGTGCCAGCAGGCCGCGGACAGTTGGAACAGATACGCAGTATTTT.

In regard to this clonotype: A junction end diverges from the germline sequence, so it may reflect a read error. V gene TRBV20-1 combines with J gene TRBJ2-3; D possibly uses TRBD1 or TRBD2 (5 bases each). Germline CDR1 and CDR2: DFQATT and SNEGSKA (reference sequence). The CDR3 sequence is 14 residues long. The CDR3 DNA is TGCAGTGCCACGGGACCTTTGAGCAGAGATACGCAGTATTTT. Translation: CSATGPLSRDTQYF.

The gene calls are TRBV2 and TRBJ1-1, with a weak D call TRBD1 (5 bases). Germline CDR1 reads SNHLY; CDR2 reads FYNNEI. This CDR3 region has 15 residues. Trimming pared 6 bases from V and 0 bases from J, leaving 14 bases between. This CDR3 reads CASSLGGSMNTEAFF. CDR3 bases: TGTGCCAGCAGCTTGGGGGGGAGCATGAACACTGAAGCTTTCTTT.

Sample share makes this clonotype medium-sized. The chain has TRBV4-1 and TRBJ2-7; TRBD1 agrees at 8 bases. Germline-derived CDR1 and CDR2 are MGHRA and YSYEKL. The ends lost 8 bases at V and 4 bases at J; junction bases unmatched: 7. This CDR3 has 13 amino acids. The CDR3 DNA is TGCGCCAGCGCCGGGACAGGCGCTTACGAGCAGTACTTC. It yields the protein CASAGTGAYEQYF.

This clonotype was seen only once. Possible read error: a much larger clone is one base away. The V gene is TRBV3-1, the J gene TRBJ1-1; 9 nucleotides line up with TRBD1. This CDR3 is built from 13 residues. The germline gives CDR1 LGHDT, CDR2 YNNKEL (reference sequence). V dropped 4 bases and J dropped 7; count of bases not matched to a gene: 4. The CDR3 DNA sequence: TGTGCCAGCAGCCGGACAGGGGCCCGTGAAGCTTTCTTT. Protein: CASSRTGAREAFF.

The chain couples TRBV7-9 to TRBJ2-7; no clear D gene. The CDR3 runs 15 residues. V was trimmed by 1 base and J by 4 bases, leaving 14 bases between them. Germline-derived CDR1 and CDR2 are SEHNR and FQNEAQ (reference sequence). CDR3 amino acids: CASSLELWGRYEQYF. Here the CDR3 DNA reads TGTGCCAGCAGCTTAGAGTTATGGGGTCGGTACGAGCAGTACTTC. Filled out from reference TRBV7-9 and TRBJ2-7, the complete variable domain reads DTGVSQNPRHKITKRGQNVTFRCDPISEHNRLYWYRQTLGQGPEFLTYFQNEAQLEKSRLLSDRFSAERPKGSFSTLEIQRTEQGDSAMYLCASSLELWGRYEQYFGPGTRLTVT.